The sequence of this TCR beta chain was determined in a study of vaccination and CD4 T cells after COVID-19. Study at large: Diagnosis preceded the drawing of post-COVID samples by a median around 100 days (range 35 to 161).

Treatment meaning: approximately 9-day PBMC culture with coronavirus spike peptide pools or control peptides (ViraFEST assay). The collection of CD4+ T cells from the unexposed donor took place before the COVID-19 pandemic (2011-2018). The CDR3 runs 19 residues. With 0 bases removed from V and 0 bases from J, the gap between germline ends came to 18 bases. CDR1 is MGHRA and CDR2 is YSYEKL in the germline V gene. A remark on this clonotype: Its antigen is still unknown.

Sequence data for DNA of cultured CD4+ T cells were generated by the Oncomine TCR Beta short-read assay. Someone extracted genomic DNA from cultured CD4+ T cells. TCRdb analysed the PCR reads with MiXCR anew, one entry per CDR3 protein. The repertoire has some 7,700 distinct CDR3 sequences, 40% to 50% of them found once; the top ten carry 27%. Sequencing used CD4+ T cells from blood, cultured in vitro. The chain carries TRBV4-1 and TRBJ1-5, with a tentative D call TRBD1 (6 bases). This sequence was found in a human donor in good health. The CDR3 loop reads CASSQDSYRELYSNQPQHF. The CDR3 nucleotides are TGCGCCAGCAGCCAAGATTCTTACAGGGAACTTTATAGCAATCAGCCCCAGCATTTT.